This TCR beta chain emerged from a study of T cells in localized non-small cell lung cancer. Looked up from germline, CDR1 is KGHSH and CDR2 is LQKENI. Trimming cost V 3 bases and J 12 bases, with 15 bases left between them. This CDR3 comprises 14 residues. With respect to this clone: Its antigen is unidentified.

Study observations and caveats: T cell clonality was highest in uninvolved adjacent lung, above tumor.

Data came from immunoSEQ multiplex PCR; TCRdb stores just in-frame clones and leaves some out. Found here are roughly 2,100 clones, about 24% of them singletons; the top ten hold 13%. The TCR sequence derives from a woman aged 35 to 69 with stage II squamous cell lung carcinoma. The specimen was lung tumor tissue, collected before any cancer treatment. The chain links TRBV18 to TRBJ1-6; D call uncertain. The CDR3 protein is CASSPSGPLLPLHF. In DNA, the CDR3 is TGTGCCAGCTCACCTTCCGGGCCCCTGTTACCCCTCCACTTT.